A selection of T cell receptor beta chains follows, all from one sample in a study of OX40 agonist ivuxolimab in advanced cancers. This table comes from immunoSEQ multiplex PCR, and its TCRdb copy is limited to in-frame clones, with some not included. The sample lists about 55,000 clones; almost 90% were seen once. The input for sequencing was CD4+ or CD8+ T cells sorted from blood, taken in a trial of the OX40 agonist ivuxolimab. These receptors were collected from an adult with an advanced solid tumor such as melanoma, head and neck, liver or kidney cancer. Each CDR3 is given with its conserved first and last residue. A D gene is named only where the DNA matches it firmly. Clone size is given for some rows only: seen once, a few or many times, or a class if the clone is expanded.

J,V,D,size,DNA,CDR3
TRBJ1-5,TRBV11-2,NA,NA,TGTGCCAGCAGCGACGGGGAACAGAGCAATCAGCCCCAGCATTTT,CASSDGEQSNQPQHF
TRBJ1-1,TRBV6-6,NA,NA,TGTGCCAGCAGCCCCCGACAGGAGGCGAACACTGAAGCTTTCTTT,CASSPRQEANTEAFF
TRBJ2-5,TRBV29-1,NA,NA,TGCAGCGTCTCTTTCGGCCAAGAGACCCAGTACTTC,CSVSFGQETQYF
TRBJ2-4,TRBV6-1,TRBD1,NA,TGTGCCAGCAGTGGCCAGGGGGCGGTAGCCAAAAACATTCAGTACTTC,CASSGQGAVAKNIQYF
TRBJ1-1,TRBV11-1,NA,NA,TGTGCCAGCAGCTTAAATGGGATTGGGCCGAACACTGAAGCTTTCTTT,CASSLNGIGPNTEAFF
TRBJ2-3,TRBV5-1,NA,few,TGCGCCAGCAGCTTTGGCCTGCCCGAGGATACGCAGTATTTT,CASSFGLPEDTQYF
TRBJ1-5,TRBV18,NA,NA,TGTGCCAGCTCACCTGGCAGCAATCAGCCCCAGCATTTT,CASSPGSNQPQHF
TRBJ2-7,TRBV4-1,TRBD2,few,TGCGCCAGCAGCCAGACCCTAGCGGGAGCCGACGAGCAGTACTTC,CASSQTLAGADEQYF
TRBJ2-5,TRBV5-1,NA,few,TGCGCCAGCAGGCCCTCTCCCCAGGATCAAGAGACCCAGTACTTC,CASRPSPQDQETQYF
TRBJ1-1,TRBV10-3,NA,few,TGTGCCATCAGAAAGGATCCCATGAACACTGAAGCTTTCTTT,CAIRKDPMNTEAFF
TRBJ1-2,TRBV6-4,NA,NA,TGTGCCAGCACCCCTCAGGCTGGCTACACCTTC,CASTPQAGYTF
TRBJ2-7,TRBV11-2,NA,once,TGTGCCAGCAGCTTAGCCCCCCAGTCAGGGAGCGAGCAGTACTTC,CASSLAPQSGSEQYF
TRBJ2-1,TRBV7-2,NA,NA,TGTGCCAGCAGCTTAGACTGGTCCTACAATGAGCAGTTCTTC,CASSLDWSYNEQFF
TRBJ2-1,TRBV7-3,TRBD2,NA,TGTGCCAGCAGCTTAACGGTGCTAGCGGGAGGGGGAGGGGAGCAGTTCTTC,CASSLTVLAGGGGEQFF
TRBJ1-4,TRBV9,NA,NA,TGTGCCAGCAGCGTAGGGGGTACAACTAATGAAAAACTGTTTTTT,CASSVGGTTNEKLFF
TRBJ2-1,TRBV27,TRBD2,NA,TGTGCCAGCAGTTTAGATAGCGGGGGGTACAATGAGCAGTTCTTC,CASSLDSGGYNEQFF
TRBJ2-1,TRBV30,NA,NA,TGTGCCTGGAGTGTACGCAATGAGCAGTTCTTC,CAWSVRNEQFF
TRBJ2-7,TRBV5-5,NA,once,TGTGCCAGCAGCTTGCGGTTAGCGCCGACCTCCTACGAGCAGTACTTC,CASSLRLAPTSYEQYF
TRBJ2-1,TRBV19,NA,once,TGTGCCAGTAGCCCCCGGGGCGGTGAGCAGTTCTTC,CASSPRGGEQFF
TRBJ2-7,TRBV12-5,NA,NA,TGTGCTAGTGGCCTCCCCCCCTACGAGCAGTACTTC,CASGLPPYEQYF
TRBJ1-2,TRBV4-2,NA,few,TGTGCCAGCAGCCAAGATAGGACCTATGGCTACACCTTC,CASSQDRTYGYTF
TRBJ2-5,TRBV20-1,NA,NA,TGCAGTGCTGGGGTACAAGAGACCCAGTACTTC,CSAGVQETQYF
TRBJ1-4,TRBV7-2,TRBD1,NA,TGTGCCAGCACCCCCGGGACAGCGAGGGAAAAACTGTTTTTT,CASTPGTAREKLFF
TRBJ1-2,TRBV2,NA,NA,TGTGCCAGCAGTCCTAAGGGGGGCTACACCTTC,CASSPKGGYTF
TRBJ2-7,TRBV5-1,TRBD2,NA,TGCGCCAGCAATCGGGAGGGGGTGGACGAGCAGTACTTC,CASNREGVDEQYF
TRBJ2-5,TRBV7-2,NA,once,TGTGCCAGCAGCTTAAGCGTTAAAGAGACCCAGTACTTC,CASSLSVKETQYF
TRBJ2-1,TRBV28,NA,NA,TGTGCCAGCAGGGACGCTCCGGGACCAACAACCTCCAATGAGCAGTTCTTC,CASRDAPGPTTSNEQFF
TRBJ2-5,TRBV10-3,TRBD2,NA,TGTGCCATCAGTGACCCCGTTGAAGGCGGGAGGGCCCGGGAGACCCAGTACTTC,CAISDPVEGGRARETQYF
TRBJ2-3,TRBV5-4,TRBD1,NA,TGTGCCGGGAAGACAGGGGATGGAGATACGCAGTATTTT,CAGKTGDGDTQYF
TRBJ2-2,TRBV5-4,TRBD2,NA,TGTGCCAGCAGCCATAGCGGGGAATACACCGGGGAGCTGTTTTTT,CASSHSGEYTGELFF
TRBJ2-7,TRBV28,TRBD1,NA,TGTGCCAGCAGTTTAGGGACAGGGAACCACGAGCAGTACTTC,CASSLGTGNHEQYF
TRBJ2-3,TRBV29-1,NA,NA,TGCAGCGTTGAAGAGGGTACGGATACGCAGTATTTT,CSVEEGTDTQYF
TRBJ2-5,TRBV6-1,NA,NA,TGTGCCAGCAGTGAAGGGTGGGCAGCGGAGACCCAGTACTTC,CASSEGWAAETQYF
TRBJ1-1,TRBV2,NA,NA,TGTGCCAGAGACCCCCATATTGGGAAGAACACTGAAGCTTTCTTT,CARDPHIGKNTEAFF
TRBJ1-1,TRBV28,NA,NA,TGTGCCAGCAGTTTAAGAGGGGGTCGACATACTGAAGCTTTCTTT,CASSLRGGRHTEAFF
TRBJ1-1,TRBV9,NA,NA,TGTGCCAGCAGCGCCCCAGGGACGGCGAACACTGAAGCTTTCTTT,CASSAPGTANTEAFF
TRBJ2-7,TRBV19,TRBD2,once,TGTGCCAGTAGTAGCGTAGCGGGAGTGGGAATTGACGAGCAGTACTTC,CASSSVAGVGIDEQYF